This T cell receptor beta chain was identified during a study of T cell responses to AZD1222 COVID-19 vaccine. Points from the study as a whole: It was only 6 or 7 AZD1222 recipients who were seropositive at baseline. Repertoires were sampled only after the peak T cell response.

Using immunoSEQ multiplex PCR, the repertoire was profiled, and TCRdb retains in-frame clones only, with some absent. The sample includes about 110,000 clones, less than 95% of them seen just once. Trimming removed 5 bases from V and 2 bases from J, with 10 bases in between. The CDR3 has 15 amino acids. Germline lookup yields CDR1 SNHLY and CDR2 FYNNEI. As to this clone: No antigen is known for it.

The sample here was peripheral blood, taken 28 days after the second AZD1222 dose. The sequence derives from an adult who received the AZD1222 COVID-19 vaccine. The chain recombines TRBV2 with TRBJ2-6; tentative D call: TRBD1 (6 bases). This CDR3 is CASSTEGAGANVLTF. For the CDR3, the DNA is TGTGCCAGCAGTACCGAGGGGGCTGGGGCCAACGTCCTGACTTTC.